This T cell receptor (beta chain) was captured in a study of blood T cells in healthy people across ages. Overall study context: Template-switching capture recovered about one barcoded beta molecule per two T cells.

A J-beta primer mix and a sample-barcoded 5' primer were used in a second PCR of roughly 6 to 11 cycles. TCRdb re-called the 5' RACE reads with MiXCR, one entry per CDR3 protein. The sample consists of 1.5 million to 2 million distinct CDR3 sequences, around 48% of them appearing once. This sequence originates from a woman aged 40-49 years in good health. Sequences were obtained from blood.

The CDR3, as DNA: TGTGCCAGCAGGAGCGGCAGACAATCTCAAAACATTCAGTACTTC. This translates into CASRSGRQSQNIQYF. The V call is TRBV14, the J call TRBJ2-4, with D maybe TRBD2 (5 bases). The germline gives CDR1 SGHDN, CDR2 FVKESK. Trimming shortened V by 6 bases and J by 5 bases, and 17 bases separated the two germline ends. The CDR3 is made up of 15 amino acids.